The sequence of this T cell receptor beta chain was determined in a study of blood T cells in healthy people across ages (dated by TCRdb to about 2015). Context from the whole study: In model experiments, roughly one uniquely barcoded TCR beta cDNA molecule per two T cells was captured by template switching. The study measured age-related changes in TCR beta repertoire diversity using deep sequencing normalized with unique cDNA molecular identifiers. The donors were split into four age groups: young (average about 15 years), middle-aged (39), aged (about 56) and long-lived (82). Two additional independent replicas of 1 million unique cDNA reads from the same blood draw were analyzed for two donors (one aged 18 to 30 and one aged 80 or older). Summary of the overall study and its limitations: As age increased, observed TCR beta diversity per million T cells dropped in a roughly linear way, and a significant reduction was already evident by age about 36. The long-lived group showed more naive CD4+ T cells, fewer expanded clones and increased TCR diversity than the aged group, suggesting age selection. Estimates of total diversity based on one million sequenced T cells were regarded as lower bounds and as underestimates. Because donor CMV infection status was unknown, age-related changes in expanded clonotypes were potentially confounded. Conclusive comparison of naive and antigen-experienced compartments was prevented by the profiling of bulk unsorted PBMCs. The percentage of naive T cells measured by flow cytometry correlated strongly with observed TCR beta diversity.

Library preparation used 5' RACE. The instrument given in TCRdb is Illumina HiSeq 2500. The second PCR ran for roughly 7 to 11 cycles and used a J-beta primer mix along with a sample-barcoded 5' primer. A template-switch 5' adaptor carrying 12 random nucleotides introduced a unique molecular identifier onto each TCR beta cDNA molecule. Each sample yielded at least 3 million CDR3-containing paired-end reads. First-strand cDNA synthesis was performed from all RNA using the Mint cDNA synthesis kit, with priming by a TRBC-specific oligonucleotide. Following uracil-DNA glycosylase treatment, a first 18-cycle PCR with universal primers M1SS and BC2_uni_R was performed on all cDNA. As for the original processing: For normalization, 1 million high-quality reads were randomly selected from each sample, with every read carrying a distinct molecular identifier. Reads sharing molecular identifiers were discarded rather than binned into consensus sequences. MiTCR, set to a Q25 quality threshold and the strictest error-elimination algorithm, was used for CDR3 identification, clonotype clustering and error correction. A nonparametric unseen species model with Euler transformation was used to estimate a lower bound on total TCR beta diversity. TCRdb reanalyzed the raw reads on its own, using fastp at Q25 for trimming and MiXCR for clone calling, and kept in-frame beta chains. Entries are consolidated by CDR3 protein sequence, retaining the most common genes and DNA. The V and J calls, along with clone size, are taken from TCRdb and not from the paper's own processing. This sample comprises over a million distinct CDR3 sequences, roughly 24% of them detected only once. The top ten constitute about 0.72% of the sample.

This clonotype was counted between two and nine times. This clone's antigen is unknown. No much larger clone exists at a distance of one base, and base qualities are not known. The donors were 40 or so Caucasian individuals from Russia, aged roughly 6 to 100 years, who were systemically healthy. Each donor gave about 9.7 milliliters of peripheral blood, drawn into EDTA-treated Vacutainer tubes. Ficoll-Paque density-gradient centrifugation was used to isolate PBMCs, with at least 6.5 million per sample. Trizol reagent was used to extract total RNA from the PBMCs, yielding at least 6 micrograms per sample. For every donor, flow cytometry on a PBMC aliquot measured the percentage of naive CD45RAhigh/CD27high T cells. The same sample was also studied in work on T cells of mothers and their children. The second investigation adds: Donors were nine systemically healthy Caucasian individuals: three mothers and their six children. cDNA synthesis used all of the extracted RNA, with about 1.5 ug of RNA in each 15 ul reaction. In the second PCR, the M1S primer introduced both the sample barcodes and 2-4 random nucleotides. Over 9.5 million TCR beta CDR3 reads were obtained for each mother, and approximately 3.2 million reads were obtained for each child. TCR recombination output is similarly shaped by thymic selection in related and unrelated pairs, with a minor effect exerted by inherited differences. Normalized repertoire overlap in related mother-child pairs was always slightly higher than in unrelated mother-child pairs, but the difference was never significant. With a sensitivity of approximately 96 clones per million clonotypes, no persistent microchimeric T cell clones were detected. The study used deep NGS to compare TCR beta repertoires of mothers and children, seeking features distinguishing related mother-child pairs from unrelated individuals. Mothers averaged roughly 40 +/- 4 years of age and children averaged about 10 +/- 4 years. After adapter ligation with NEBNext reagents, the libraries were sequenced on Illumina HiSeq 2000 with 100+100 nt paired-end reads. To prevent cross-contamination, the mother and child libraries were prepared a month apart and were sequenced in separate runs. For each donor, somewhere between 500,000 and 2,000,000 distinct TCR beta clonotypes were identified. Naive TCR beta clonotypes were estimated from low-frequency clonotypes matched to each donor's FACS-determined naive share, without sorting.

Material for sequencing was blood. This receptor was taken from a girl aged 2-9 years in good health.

The DNA sequence reads TGTGCCAGCAGCTTAGGCAGCACCGCCCGTGACTACACCTTC. Its protein product is CASSLGSTARDYTF. This sequence uses TRBV7-2 and TRBJ1-2; the D gene is unclear. V loses 1 base of germline sequence and J loses 10 bases, and the interval between the two ends is 16 bases. In the germline V gene, CDR1 corresponds to SGHTA and CDR2 to FQGNSA. From cysteine to phenylalanine, the CDR3 is 14 amino acids long. CDR3 DNA is the only sequence kept; it has 42 bases, read in frame from the first base.